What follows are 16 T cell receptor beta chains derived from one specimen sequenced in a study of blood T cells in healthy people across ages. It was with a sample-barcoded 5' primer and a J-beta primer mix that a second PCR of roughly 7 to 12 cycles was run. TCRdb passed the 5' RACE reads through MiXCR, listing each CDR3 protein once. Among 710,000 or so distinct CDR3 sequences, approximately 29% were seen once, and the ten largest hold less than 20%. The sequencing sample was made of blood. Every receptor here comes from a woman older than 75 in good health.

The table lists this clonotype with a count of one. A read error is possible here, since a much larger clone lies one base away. CDR3 in amino acids: CANSVGTGRGHEQFF. The CDR3 bases are TGTGCCAACAGTGTAGGGACAGGGAGGGGGCATGAGCAGTTCTTC. J is TRBJ2-1 and V is TRBV2, with TRBD1 matching over 9 bases. Germline CDR1 reads SNHLY; CDR2 reads FYNNEI. CDR3 length equals 15 residues. The full variable domain, with the rest looked up from reference TRBV2 and TRBJ2-1, is EPEVTQTPSHQVTQMGQEVILRCVPISNHLYFYWYRQILGQKVEFLVSFYNNEISEKSEIFDDQFSVERPDGSNFTLKIRSTKLEDSAMYFCANSVGTGRGHEQFFGPGTRLTVL.

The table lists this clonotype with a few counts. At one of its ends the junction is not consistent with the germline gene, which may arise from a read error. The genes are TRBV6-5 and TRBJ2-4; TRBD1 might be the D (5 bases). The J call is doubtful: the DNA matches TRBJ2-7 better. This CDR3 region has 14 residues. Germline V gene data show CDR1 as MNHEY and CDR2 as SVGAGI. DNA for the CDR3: TGTGCCGGCAGTTACTCGGCAGGGCTGTACGAGCAGTACTTC. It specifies CAGSYSAGLYEQYF.

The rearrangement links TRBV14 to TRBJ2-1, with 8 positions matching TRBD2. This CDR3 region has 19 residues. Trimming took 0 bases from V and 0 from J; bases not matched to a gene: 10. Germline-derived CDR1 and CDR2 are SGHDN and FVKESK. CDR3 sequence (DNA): TGTGCCAGCAGCCAAGAATCTAGCGGGCACTCAAGCTCCTACAATGAGCAGTTCTTC. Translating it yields CASSQESSGHSSSYNEQFF.

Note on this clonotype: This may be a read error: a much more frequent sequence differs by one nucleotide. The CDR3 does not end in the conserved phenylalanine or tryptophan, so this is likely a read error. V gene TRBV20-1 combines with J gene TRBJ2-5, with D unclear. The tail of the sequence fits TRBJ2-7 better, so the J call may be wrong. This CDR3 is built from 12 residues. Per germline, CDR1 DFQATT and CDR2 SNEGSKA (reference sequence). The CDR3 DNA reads TGCAGTGCTAGCCCTAGTGCCTACGAGCAGTACTGC. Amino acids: CSASPSAYEQYC.

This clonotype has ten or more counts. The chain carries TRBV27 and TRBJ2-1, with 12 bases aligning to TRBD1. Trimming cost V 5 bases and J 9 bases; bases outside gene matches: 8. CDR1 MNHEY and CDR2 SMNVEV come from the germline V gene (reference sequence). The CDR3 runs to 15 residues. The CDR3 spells CASSLGQGAESEQFF. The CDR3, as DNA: TGTGCCAGCAGTCTGGGACAGGGGGCGGAATCTGAGCAGTTCTTC.

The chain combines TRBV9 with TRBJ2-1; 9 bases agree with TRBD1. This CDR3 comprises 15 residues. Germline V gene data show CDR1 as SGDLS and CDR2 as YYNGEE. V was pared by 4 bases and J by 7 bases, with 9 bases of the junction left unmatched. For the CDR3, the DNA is TGTGCCAGCAGCAGGAAGACAGGGGGGGGAAATGAGCAGTTCTTC. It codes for CASSRKTGGGNEQFF.

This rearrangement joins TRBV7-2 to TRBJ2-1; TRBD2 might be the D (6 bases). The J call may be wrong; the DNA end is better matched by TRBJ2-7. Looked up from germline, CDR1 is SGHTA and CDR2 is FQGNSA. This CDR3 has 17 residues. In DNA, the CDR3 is TGTGCCAGCAGCTTAGTTCTGGGAGGCTCCTCCTACAATGAGCAGTACTTC. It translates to CASSLVLGGSSYNEQYF.

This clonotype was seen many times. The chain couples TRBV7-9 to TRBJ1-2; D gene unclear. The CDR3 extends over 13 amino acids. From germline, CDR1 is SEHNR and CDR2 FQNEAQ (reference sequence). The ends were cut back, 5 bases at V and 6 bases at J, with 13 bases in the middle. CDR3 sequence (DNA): TGTGCCAGCAGCCCTGGAAAGGTTGATGGCTACACCTTC. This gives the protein CASSPGKVDGYTF. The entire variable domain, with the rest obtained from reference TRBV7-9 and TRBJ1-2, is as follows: DTGVSQNPRHKITKRGQNVTFRCDPISEHNRLYWYRQTLGQGPEFLTYFQNEAQLEKSRLLSDRFSAERPKGSFSTLEIQRTEQGDSAMYLCASSPGKVDGYTFGSGTRLTVV.

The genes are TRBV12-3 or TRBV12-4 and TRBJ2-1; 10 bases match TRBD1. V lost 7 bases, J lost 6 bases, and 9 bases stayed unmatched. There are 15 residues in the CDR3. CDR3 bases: TGTGCCAGCAACCCCGGGACAGGGGTTTTCAATGAGCAGTTCTTC. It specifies CASNPGTGVFNEQFF.

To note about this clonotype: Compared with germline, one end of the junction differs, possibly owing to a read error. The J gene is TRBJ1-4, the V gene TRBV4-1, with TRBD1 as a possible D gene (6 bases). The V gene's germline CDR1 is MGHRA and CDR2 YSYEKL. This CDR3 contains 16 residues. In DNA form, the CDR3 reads TGCGCCAGCAGCCGAAGTACGGACAGCAAATATAGGAAACGGTTTTTT. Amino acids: CASSRSTDSKYRKRFF.

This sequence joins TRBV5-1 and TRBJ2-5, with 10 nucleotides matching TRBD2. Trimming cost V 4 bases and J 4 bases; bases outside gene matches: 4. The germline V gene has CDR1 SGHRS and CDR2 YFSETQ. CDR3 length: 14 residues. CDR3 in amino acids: CASSGSGGPETQYF. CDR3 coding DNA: TGCGCCAGCAGCGGTAGCGGGGGGCCAGAGACCCAGTACTTC.

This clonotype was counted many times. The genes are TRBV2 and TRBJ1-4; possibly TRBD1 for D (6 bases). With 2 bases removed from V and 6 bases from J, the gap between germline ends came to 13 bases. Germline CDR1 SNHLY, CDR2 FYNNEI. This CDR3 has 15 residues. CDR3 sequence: CASSESGANDEKLFF. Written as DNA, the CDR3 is TGTGCCAGCAGTGAATCGGGGGCGAACGATGAAAAACTGTTTTTT. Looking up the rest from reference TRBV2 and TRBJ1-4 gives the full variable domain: EPEVTQTPSHQVTQMGQEVILRCVPISNHLYFYWYRQILGQKVEFLVSFYNNEISEKSEIFDDQFSVERPDGSNFTLKIRSTKLEDSAMYFCASSESGANDEKLFFGSGTQLSVL.

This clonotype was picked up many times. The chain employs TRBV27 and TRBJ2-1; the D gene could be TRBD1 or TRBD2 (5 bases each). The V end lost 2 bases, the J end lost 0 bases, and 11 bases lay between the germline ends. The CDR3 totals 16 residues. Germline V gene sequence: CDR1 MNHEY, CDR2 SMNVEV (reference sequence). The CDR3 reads CASSLDGAVSYNEQFF. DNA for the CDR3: TGTGCCAGCAGTTTAGACGGGGCTGTCTCCTACAATGAGCAGTTCTTC.

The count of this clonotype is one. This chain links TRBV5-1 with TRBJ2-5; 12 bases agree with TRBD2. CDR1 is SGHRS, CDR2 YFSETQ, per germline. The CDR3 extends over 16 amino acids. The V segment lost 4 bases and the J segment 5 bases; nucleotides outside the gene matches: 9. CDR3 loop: CASSPRTSGVLETQYF. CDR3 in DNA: TGCGCCAGCAGCCCTAGGACTAGCGGGGTTTTGGAGACCCAGTACTTC.

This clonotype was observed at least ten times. This CDR3 reads CASSAPRAGGDNEQFF. For the CDR3, the DNA is TGTGCCAGCAGCGCCCCCAGGGCGGGGGGCGACAATGAGCAGTTCTTC. This chain connects TRBV11-1 to TRBJ2-1; 8 nucleotides align to TRBD2. Germline V gene lookup returns CDR1 SGHAT and CDR2 FQDESV (reference sequence). This CDR3 is 16 amino acids long. Germline trimming cut 5 bases from V and 5 bases from J; bases unmatched to any gene: 11. The whole variable domain, filled in from reference TRBV11-1 and TRBJ2-1, reads EAEVAQSPRYKITEKSQAVAFWCDPISGHATLYWYRQILGQGPELLVQFQDESVVDDSQLPKDRFSAERLKGVDSTLKIQPAELGDSAMYLCASSAPRAGGDNEQFFGPGTRLTVL.

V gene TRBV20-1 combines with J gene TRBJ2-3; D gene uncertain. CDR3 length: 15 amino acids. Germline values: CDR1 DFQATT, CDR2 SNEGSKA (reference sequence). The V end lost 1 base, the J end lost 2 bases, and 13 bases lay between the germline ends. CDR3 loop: CSARVSLYPTDTQYF. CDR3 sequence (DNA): TGCAGTGCTAGAGTGTCACTCTACCCCACAGATACGCAGTATTTT.